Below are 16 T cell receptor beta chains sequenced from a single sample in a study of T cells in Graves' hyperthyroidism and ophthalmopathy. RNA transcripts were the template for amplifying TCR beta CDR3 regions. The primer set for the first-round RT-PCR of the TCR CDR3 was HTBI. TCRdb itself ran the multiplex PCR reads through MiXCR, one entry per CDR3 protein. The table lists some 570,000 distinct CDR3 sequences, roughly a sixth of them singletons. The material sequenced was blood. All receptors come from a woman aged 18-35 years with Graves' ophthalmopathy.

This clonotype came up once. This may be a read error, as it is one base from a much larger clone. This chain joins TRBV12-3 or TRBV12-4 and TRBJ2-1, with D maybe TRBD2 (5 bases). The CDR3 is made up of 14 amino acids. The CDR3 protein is CAGSSPAVYNEQFF. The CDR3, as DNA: TGTGCCGGCAGTAGCCCAGCGGTCTACAATGAGCAGTTCTTC.

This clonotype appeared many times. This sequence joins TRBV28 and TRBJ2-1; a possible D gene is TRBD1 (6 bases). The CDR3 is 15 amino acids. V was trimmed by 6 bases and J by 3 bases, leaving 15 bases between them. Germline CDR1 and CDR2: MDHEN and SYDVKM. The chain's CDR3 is CASSPQGLSYNEQFF. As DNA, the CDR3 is TGTGCCAGCAGCCCACAGGGTCTCAGCTACAATGAGCAGTTCTTC.

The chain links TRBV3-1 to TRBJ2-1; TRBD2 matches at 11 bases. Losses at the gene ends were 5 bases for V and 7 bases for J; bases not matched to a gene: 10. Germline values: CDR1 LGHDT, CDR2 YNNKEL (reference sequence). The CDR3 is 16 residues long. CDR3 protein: CASSLSVAGGPNEQFF. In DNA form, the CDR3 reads TGTGCCAGCAGCTTGTCAGTAGCGGGAGGGCCAAATGAGCAGTTCTTC.

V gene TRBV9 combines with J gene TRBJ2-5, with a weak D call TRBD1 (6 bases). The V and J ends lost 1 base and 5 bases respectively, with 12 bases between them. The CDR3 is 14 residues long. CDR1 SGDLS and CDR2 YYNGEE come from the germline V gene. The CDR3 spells CASSVQGQVETQYF. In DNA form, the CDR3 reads TGTGCCAGCAGCGTACAGGGGCAGGTGGAGACCCAGTACTTC.

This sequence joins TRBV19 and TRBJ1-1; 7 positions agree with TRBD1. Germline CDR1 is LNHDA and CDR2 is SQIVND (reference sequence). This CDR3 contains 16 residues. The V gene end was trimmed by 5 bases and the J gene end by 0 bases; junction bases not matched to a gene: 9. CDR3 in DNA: TGTGCCAGTAGTGGAGGGGGCCGAGTGATGAACACTGAAGCTTTCTTT. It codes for CASSGGGRVMNTEAFF.

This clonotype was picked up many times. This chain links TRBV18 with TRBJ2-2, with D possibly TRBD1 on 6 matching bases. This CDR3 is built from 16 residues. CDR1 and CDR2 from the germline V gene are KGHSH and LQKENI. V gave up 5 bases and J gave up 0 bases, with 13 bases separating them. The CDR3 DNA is TGTGCCAGCTCAAGCCGGGACATCACGAACACCGGGGAGCTGTTTTTT. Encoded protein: CASSSRDITNTGELFF.

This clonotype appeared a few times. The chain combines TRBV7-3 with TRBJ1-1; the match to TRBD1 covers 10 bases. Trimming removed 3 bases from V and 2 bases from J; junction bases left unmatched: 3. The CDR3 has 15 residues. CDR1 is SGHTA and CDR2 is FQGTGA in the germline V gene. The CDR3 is CASSLTGGANTEAFF. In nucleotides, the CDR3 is TGTGCCAGCAGCTTGACAGGGGGCGCAAACACTGAAGCTTTCTTT.

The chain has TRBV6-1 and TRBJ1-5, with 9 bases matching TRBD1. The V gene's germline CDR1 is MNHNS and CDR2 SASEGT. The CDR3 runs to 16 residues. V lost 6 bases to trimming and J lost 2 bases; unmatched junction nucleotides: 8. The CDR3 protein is CASRPGTGTGNQPQHF. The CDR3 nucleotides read TGTGCCAGCAGACCCGGGACAGGGACAGGCAATCAGCCCCAGCATTTT.

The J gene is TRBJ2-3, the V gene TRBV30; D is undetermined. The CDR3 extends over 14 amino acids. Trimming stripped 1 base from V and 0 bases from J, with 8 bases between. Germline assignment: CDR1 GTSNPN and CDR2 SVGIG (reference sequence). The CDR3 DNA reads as TGTGCCTGGAGTGCCCTGGATAGCACAGATACGCAGTATTTT. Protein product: CAWSALDSTDTQYF.

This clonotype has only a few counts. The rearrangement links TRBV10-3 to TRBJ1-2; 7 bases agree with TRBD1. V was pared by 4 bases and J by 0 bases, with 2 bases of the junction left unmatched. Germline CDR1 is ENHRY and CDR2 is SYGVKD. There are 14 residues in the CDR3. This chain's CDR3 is CAISGGQPNYGYTF. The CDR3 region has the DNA TGTGCCATCAGTGGGGGACAGCCTAACTATGGCTACACCTTC.

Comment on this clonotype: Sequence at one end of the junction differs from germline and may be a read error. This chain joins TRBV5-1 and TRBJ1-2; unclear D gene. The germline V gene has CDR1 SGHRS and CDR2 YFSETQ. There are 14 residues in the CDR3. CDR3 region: CACSLDLRNYGYTF. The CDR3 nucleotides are TGCGCCTGCAGCTTGGATCTCAGGAACTATGGCTACACCTTC.

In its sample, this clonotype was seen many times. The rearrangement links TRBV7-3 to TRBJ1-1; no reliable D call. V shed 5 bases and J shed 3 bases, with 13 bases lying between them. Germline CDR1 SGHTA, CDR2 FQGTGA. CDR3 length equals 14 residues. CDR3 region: CASSERGLDTEAFF. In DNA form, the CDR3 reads TGTGCCAGCAGCGAGAGAGGGTTGGACACTGAAGCTTTCTTT.

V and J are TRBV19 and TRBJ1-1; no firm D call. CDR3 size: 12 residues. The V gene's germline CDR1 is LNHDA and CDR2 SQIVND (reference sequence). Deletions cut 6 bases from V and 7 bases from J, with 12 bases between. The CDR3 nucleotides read TGTGCCAGTAGAGACCGAAATTATGAAGCTTTCTTT. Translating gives CASRDRNYEAFF.

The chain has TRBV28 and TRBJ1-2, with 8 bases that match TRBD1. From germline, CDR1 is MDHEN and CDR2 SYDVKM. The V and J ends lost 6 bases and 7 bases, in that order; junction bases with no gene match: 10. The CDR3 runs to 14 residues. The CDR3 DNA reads TGTGCCAGCAGCCCCGGACAGGGCACTGTTGGCTACACCTTC. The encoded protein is CASSPGQGTVGYTF.

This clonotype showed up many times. The CDR3 sequence is CASSPGGQGYYEQYF. DNA of the CDR3: TGTGCCAGCAGCCCAGGGGGACAGGGGTACTACGAGCAGTACTTC. The chain links TRBV28 to TRBJ2-7, with TRBD1 matching over 10 bases. Germline trimming cut 6 bases from V and 3 bases from J; bases unmatched to any gene: 8. The germline CDR1 and CDR2 sequences are MDHEN and SYDVKM. The CDR3 sequence is 15 residues long.

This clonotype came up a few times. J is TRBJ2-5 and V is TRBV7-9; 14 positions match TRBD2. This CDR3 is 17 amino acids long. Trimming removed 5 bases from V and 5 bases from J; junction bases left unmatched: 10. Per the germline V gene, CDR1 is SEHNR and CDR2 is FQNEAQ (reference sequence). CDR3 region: CASSEGLAGDKSETQYF. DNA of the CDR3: TGTGCCAGCAGCGAGGGACTAGCGGGAGATAAATCCGAGACCCAGTACTTC.